Following are 19 T cell receptor beta chains from one sample sequenced in a study of CD8 T cells in ankylosing spondylitis. TCRdb called the 5' RACE reads again in MiXCR, with one record for every CDR3 protein. The sample has a few hundred thousand distinct CDR3 sequences; around 20% are singletons. No antigens are known for them. Study outcomes and limitations: Among TCR beta sequences, a motif of eight or nine highly homologous variants appeared characteristic of ankylosing spondylitis blood.

The sample comprised blood, either unsorted or a sorted T cell fraction (not recorded which). Source of these receptors: a male donor with ankylosing spondylitis.

The chain combines TRBV3-1 with TRBJ2-1; weak D call: TRBD2 (6 bases). The ends were cut back, 4 bases at V and 5 bases at J, with 21 bases in the middle. CDR3 length equals 17 residues. Germline V lookup: CDR1 LGHDT, CDR2 YNNKEL (reference sequence). The CDR3 region is CASSRNNLAESNNEQFF. For the CDR3, the DNA is TGTGCCAGCAGCCGAAACAACTTAGCGGAGTCGAACAATGAGCAGTTCTTC.

This clonotype was observed a few times. V usage is TRBV18 and J usage is TRBJ2-5; D is undetermined. Trimming stripped 4 bases from V and 5 bases from J, with 11 bases between. Germline V gene data show CDR1 as KGHSH and CDR2 as LQKENI. This CDR3 has 13 residues. CDR3 in DNA: TGTGCCAGCTCACGCGAGAGAGCTGAGACCCAGTACTTC. Its translation is CASSRERAETQYF.

The rearrangement joins TRBV28 to TRBJ2-7, with 8 bases identical to TRBD1. Germline CDR1 is MDHEN and CDR2 is SYDVKM. V dropped 2 bases and J dropped 3; count of bases not matched to a gene: 12. CDR3 length: 17 residues. The CDR3 nucleotides are TGTGCCAGCAGTTTACCAGGGGGCAGGAAGCGTGTCTACGAGCAGTACTTC. It is translated as CASSLPGGRKRVYEQYF.

The chain joins TRBV12-3 or TRBV12-4 to TRBJ1-5; D uncertain. The CDR3 sequence is 13 residues long. The V and J ends lost 5 bases and 7 bases respectively, with 12 bases between them. The CDR3 loop is CASSERADQPQHF. CDR3 sequence (DNA): TGTGCCAGCAGTGAACGGGCGGACCAGCCCCAGCATTTT.

The chain combines TRBV2 with TRBJ2-2; 9 nucleotides agree with TRBD1. Germline values: CDR1 SNHLY, CDR2 FYNNEI. This CDR3 is 15 amino acids long. The V gene end was trimmed by 7 bases and the J gene end by 0 bases; junction bases not matched to a gene: 3. The CDR3 nucleotides read TGTGCCAGCAAGACAGGGGGGCCGAACACCGGGGAGCTGTTTTTT. Protein sequence: CASKTGGPNTGELFF. The full variable domain, in which reference TRBV2 and TRBJ2-2 provide the parts outside the CDR3, is EPEVTQTPSHQVTQMGQEVILRCVPISNHLYFYWYRQILGQKVEFLVSFYNNEISEKSEIFDDQFSVERPDGSNFTLKIRSTKLEDSAMYFCASKTGGPNTGELFFGEGSRLTVL.

The V and J genes are TRBV19 and TRBJ2-7; D ambiguous. Looked up from germline, CDR1 is LNHDA and CDR2 is SQIVND (reference sequence). The CDR3 extends over 11 amino acids. The ends were cut back, 4 bases at V and 5 bases at J, with 6 bases in the middle. CDR3 nucleotides: TGTGCCAGTAGTACTTACAACGAGCAGTACTTC. This codes for CASSTYNEQYF.

The chain employs TRBV5-6 and TRBJ2-7; D call uncertain. Per the germline V gene, CDR1 is SGHDT and CDR2 is YYEEEE. The CDR3 is 13 amino acids. Trimming took off 3 bases at V and 3 bases at J, with 10 bases between the two ends. CDR3 nucleotides: TGTGCCAGCAGCTCAGGACCGCTCTACGAGCAGTACTTC. Translation: CASSSGPLYEQYF.

This clonotype has a handful of counts. The rearrangement uses TRBV29-1 and TRBJ2-3; D is undetermined. This CDR3 has 10 amino acids. Trimming removed 6 bases from V and 7 bases from J, with 8 bases in between. CDR1 is SQVTM, CDR2 ANQGSEA, per germline. CDR3 in amino acids: CSVGTNTQYF. The CDR3 bases are TGCAGCGTAGGCACGAATACGCAGTATTTT.

The table lists this clonotype with a few counts. The CDR3 bases are TGTGCCAGCAGCTTAATAACACCTCCTGGAAACACCATATATTTT. It encodes CASSLITPPGNTIYF. The rearrangement joins TRBV7-2 to TRBJ1-3; D is unclear. Germline values: CDR1 SGHTA, CDR2 FQGNSA. The CDR3 totals 15 residues. Trimming stripped 2 bases from V and 2 bases from J, with 10 bases between.

In its sample, this clonotype was seen once. This CDR3 is missing its conserved last phenylalanine or tryptophan, likely due to a read error. This chain uses TRBV7-9 with TRBJ2-3; D remains unclear. Germline lookup yields CDR1 SEHNR and CDR2 FQNEAQ (reference sequence). There are 14 residues in the CDR3. V shed 0 bases and J shed 5 bases, with 9 bases lying between them. The DNA of the CDR3 is TGTGCCAGCAGCTTAGCATTCCCAGGAGATACGCAGTATTCT. Translation gives CASSLAFPGDTQYS.

Written as DNA, the CDR3 is TGTGCCAGCAGCACTCTAGCGGGAGGGCCCGGGGAGCTGTTTTTT. Its translation: CASSTLAGGPGELFF. This rearrangement joins TRBV7-2 to TRBJ2-2; 12 bases line up with TRBD2. The CDR3 has 15 amino acids. Per germline, CDR1 SGHTA and CDR2 FQGNSA. Trimming at V came to 5 bases and at J to 6 bases, leaving 4 bases not matched to a gene.

This clonotype has just a few counts. The chain is built from TRBV11-3 and TRBJ2-2; 10 bases agree with TRBD2. This CDR3 comprises 15 residues. The germline gives CDR1 SGHNT, CDR2 YENEEA. V was pared by 4 bases and J by 3 bases, with 2 bases of the junction left unmatched. In DNA form, the CDR3 reads TGTGCCAGCAGCTCGGGACTAGCGTACACCGGGGAGCTGTTTTTT. As protein: CASSSGLAYTGELFF. Using reference TRBV11-3 and TRBJ2-2 for the parts outside the CDR3, the full variable domain is EAGVVQSPRYKIIEKKQPVAFWCNPISGHNTLYWYLQNLGQGPELLIRYENEEAVDDSQLPKDRFSAERLKGVDSTLKIQPAELGDSAVYLCASSSGLAYTGELFFGEGSRLTVL.

The rearrangement links TRBV10-3 to TRBJ2-1; no firm D call. Germline V gives CDR1 ENHRY, CDR2 SYGVKD. Trimming left V 5 bases short and J 6 bases short, with 14 bases between. The CDR3 loop spans 14 amino acids. CDR3 amino acids: CAISNVPAGNEQFF. In DNA, the CDR3 is TGTGCCATCAGTAACGTACCAGCAGGCAATGAGCAGTTCTTC.

This clonotype was seen only a few times. The chain combines TRBV5-6 with TRBJ2-1, with 7 positions matching TRBD2. CDR1 SGHDT and CDR2 YYEEEE come from the germline V gene. The CDR3 loop spans 18 amino acids. V shed 5 bases, J shed 7 bases, and the junction held 21 bases outside the gene matches. The CDR3 DNA reads TGTGCCAGCAGGGGACTTTCCCCCGGGGGGAGGTCTGTGAATGAGCAGTTCTTC. The encoded protein is CASRGLSPGGRSVNEQFF.

The chain employs TRBV7-9 and TRBJ2-2; 11 bases are shared with TRBD2. CDR3 length: 15 residues. Trimming at V came to 10 bases and at J to 2 bases, leaving 6 bases not matched to a gene. Germline CDR1 reads SEHNR; CDR2 reads FQNEAQ (reference sequence). The CDR3: CATPGLADNTGELFF. The CDR3 nucleotides read TGTGCCACCCCGGGACTAGCGGACAACACCGGGGAGCTGTTTTTT.

This clonotype was seen more than once but under ten times. V is TRBV20-1 and J is TRBJ1-2, with D unresolved. This CDR3 has 14 amino acids. Looked up from germline, CDR1 is DFQATT and CDR2 is SNEGSKA (reference sequence). The V gene lost 0 bases and the J gene lost 2 bases, with 10 bases spanning the gap. CDR3 sequence: CSARDLTVNYGYTF. CDR3 DNA: TGCAGTGCTAGAGATCTAACAGTCAACTATGGCTACACCTTC.

This clonotype was seen a few times. The chain couples TRBV9 to TRBJ2-3; tentatively, D is TRBD2 (6 bases). V lost 3 bases, J lost 2 bases, and 22 bases lay in between. The CDR3 totals 18 residues. CDR1 and CDR2 from the germline V gene are SGDLS and YYNGEE. CDR3 sequence: CASSARGGAGGTTDTQYF. The CDR3 nucleotides read TGTGCCAGCAGCGCGCGGGGCGGGGCGGGTGGTACCACAGATACGCAGTATTTT.

This clonotype has just a few counts. J is TRBJ2-7 and V is TRBV3-1; D is ambiguous. Looked up from germline, CDR1 is LGHDT and CDR2 is YNNKEL (reference sequence). V lost 0 bases and J lost 3, with 12 bases in between. The CDR3 contains 15 residues. In nucleotides, the CDR3 is TGTGCCAGCAGCCAAGATTTCTCCAGCCTCTACGAGCAGTACTTC. Translating it yields CASSQDFSSLYEQYF.

This clonotype occurred a few times. The V and J genes are TRBV30 and TRBJ1-1, with D unresolved. Germline V CDR1 and CDR2: GTSNPN, SVGIG (reference sequence). The CDR3 covers 12 residues. V was cut by 3 bases and J by 6 bases, with 11 bases left in between. Here the CDR3 DNA reads TGTGCCTGGAGGACGACTTGGGCTGAAGCTTTCTTT. This codes for CAWRTTWAEAFF.